This T cell receptor beta chain was documented in a study of cytomegalovirus exposure and HLA in healthy donors. The V gene's germline CDR1 is MNHNY and CDR2 SVGAGI (reference sequence). The CDR3 has 16 amino acids. V was pared by 1 base and J by 3 bases, with 7 bases of the junction left unmatched. 60 Vbeta and 13 Jbeta primers were used in PCR. The method was immunoSEQ multiplex PCR; TCRdb's version includes in-frame clones alone and lacks a portion of them. The table records 240,000 or so clones, about 81% of them present only once. Worth noting for this clone: Other DNA sequences in this specimen translate into the identical CDR3.

This receptor was taken from a woman between 40 and 50 years old in good health and CMV-seropositive. The V gene is TRBV6-6, the J gene TRBJ2-7; 9 bases are a match to TRBD1. Specimen: PBMCs. DNA of the CDR3: TGTGCCAGCAGTTACTTAATGCCGGGACAGGGCTACGAGCAGTACTTC. Its protein is CASSYLMPGQGYEQYF.